This T cell receptor (beta chain) was captured in a study of monozygotic twins with inflammatory bowel disease. Regarding the study as a whole: Since immunosuppressive treatments differed, patient repertoires may have gained added variability.

This CDR3 region has 20 residues. Looked up from germline, CDR1 is LGHNA and CDR2 is YSLEER. After re-calling the 5' RACE reads, TCRdb lists one entry per CDR3 protein, DNA absent. The sample has over 200,000 distinct CDR3 sequences. Points on this clonotype: As yet, its antigen is unknown.

The TCR originated in a human donor with ulcerative colitis or Crohn's disease, or a healthy co-twin of an affected twin (not recorded which). The sample taken for sequencing was blood. The V gene is TRBV4-3, the J gene TRBJ2-7; checking the TCRdb D call of TRBD1 is not possible without DNA. The CDR3 loop is CASSQDYGTVSTGLVSEQYF.